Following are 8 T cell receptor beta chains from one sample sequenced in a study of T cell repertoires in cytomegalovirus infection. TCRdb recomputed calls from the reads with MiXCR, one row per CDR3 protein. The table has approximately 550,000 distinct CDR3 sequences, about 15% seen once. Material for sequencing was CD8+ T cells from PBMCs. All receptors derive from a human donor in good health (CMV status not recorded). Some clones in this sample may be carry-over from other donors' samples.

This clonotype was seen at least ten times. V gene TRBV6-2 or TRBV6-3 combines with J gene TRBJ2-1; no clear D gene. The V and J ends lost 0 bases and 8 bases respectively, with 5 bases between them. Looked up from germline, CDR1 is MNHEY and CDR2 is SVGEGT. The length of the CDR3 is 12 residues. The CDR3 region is CASSYSTYEQFF. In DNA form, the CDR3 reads TGTGCCAGCAGTTACTCGACCTATGAGCAGTTCTTC.

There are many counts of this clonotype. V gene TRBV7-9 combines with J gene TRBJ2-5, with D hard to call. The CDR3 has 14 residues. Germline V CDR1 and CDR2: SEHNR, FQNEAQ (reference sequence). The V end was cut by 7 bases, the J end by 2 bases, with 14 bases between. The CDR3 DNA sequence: TGTGCCAGCACGTGGACGGCGGCACAAGAGACCCAGTACTTC. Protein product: CASTWTAAQETQYF.

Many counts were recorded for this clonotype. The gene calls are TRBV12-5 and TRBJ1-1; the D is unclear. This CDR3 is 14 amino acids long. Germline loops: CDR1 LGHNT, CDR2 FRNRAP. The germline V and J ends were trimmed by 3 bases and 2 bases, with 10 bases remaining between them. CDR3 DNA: TGTGCTAGTGGTTTCCAATTCCCCAACACTGAAGCTTTCTTT. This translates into CASGFQFPNTEAFF.

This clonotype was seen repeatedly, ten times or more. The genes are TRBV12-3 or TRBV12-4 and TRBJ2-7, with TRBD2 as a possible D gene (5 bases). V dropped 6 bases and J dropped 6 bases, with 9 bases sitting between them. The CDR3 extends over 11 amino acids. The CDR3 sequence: CASSFSGEQYF. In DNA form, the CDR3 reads TGTGCCAGCAGCTTCAGCGGCGAGCAGTACTTC.

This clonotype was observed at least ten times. The CDR3 reads CASSSGLAGGPFYEQYF. The DNA of the CDR3 is TGTGCCAGCAGTTCCGGACTAGCGGGGGGGCCCTTCTACGAGCAGTACTTC. V is TRBV7-2 and J is TRBJ2-7; 15 nucleotides line up with TRBD2. The germline gives CDR1 SGHTA, CDR2 FQGNSA. The CDR3 has 17 residues. J gave up 3 bases and V 6 bases, and 9 bases lay outside the gene matches.

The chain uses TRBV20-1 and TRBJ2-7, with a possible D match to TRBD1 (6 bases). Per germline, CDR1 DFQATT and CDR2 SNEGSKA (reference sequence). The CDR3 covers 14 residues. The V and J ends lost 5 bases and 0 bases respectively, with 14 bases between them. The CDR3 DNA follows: TGCAGTGCTCGCGGACAGAAGAGCTCCTACGAGCAGTACTTC. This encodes CSARGQKSSYEQYF.

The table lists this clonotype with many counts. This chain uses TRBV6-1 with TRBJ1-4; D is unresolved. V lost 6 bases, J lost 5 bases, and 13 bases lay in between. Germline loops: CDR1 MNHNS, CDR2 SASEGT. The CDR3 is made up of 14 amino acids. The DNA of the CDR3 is TGTGCCAGCAGCTTCAACGAAGAAAATGAAAAACTGTTTTTT. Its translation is CASSFNEENEKLFF.

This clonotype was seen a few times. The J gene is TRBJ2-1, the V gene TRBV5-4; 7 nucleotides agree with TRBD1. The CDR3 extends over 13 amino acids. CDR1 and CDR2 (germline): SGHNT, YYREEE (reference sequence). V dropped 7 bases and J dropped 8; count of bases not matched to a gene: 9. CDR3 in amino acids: CASDQGVGDEQFF. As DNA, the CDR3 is TGTGCCAGCGACCAGGGGGTAGGCGATGAGCAGTTCTTC.